This T cell receptor beta chain was profiled in a study of cytomegalovirus exposure and HLA in healthy donors. General study findings and limits: Several of the most significant clusters were apparently associated with common viral pathogens in a later analysis. Listed as cytomegalovirus-associated were about 160 TCR beta chains.

PCR employed 60 Vbeta and 13 Jbeta primers. Only in-frame clones appear in the TCRdb table, and some are missing; sequencing was by immunoSEQ multiplex PCR. The table lists about 180,000 clones, about four fifths of them singletons. This clone showed up just once. Antigen: not known. The sample consisted of PBMCs. This clonotype was obtained from a woman aged 45-65 years in good health and CMV-seronegative.

In DNA, the CDR3 is TGCGCCAGCAGCTCCAGACAGGGTTCCTACGAGCAGTACTTC. This sequence encodes CASSSRQGSYEQYF. The J gene is TRBJ2-7, the V gene TRBV5-1, with 7 bases that match TRBD1. CDR1 is SGHRS and CDR2 is YFSETQ in the germline V gene. V shed 3 bases and J 1 base; nucleotides not matched to a gene: 4. CDR3 size: 14 residues.